Following are 13 T cell receptor beta chains from one sample sequenced in a study of blood T cell repertoires in COVID-19. Libraries were prepared by immunoSEQ multiplex PCR; TCRdb keeps only in-frame clonotypes and omits some of them. The table includes about 160,000 clones, around 82% detected once. Sequencing was performed on peripheral blood. These receptor sequences come from a human donor with acute or convalescent COVID-19. The donor label of this sample is uncertain.

V usage is TRBV7-8 and J usage is TRBJ1-2; 7 bases are shared with TRBD1. V dropped 1 base and J dropped 4; count of bases not matched to a gene: 9. CDR3 length: 16 residues. From germline, CDR1 is SGHVS and CDR2 FQNEAQ. In DNA form, the CDR3 reads TGTGCCAGCAGCTTAGACACGGGACAGCATATCTATGGCTACACCTTC. It is translated as CASSLDTGQHIYGYTF.

V is TRBV20-1 and J is TRBJ1-2, with D unresolved. V was shortened by 2 bases and J by 8 bases, with 9 bases between the two germline ends. CDR3 size: 11 residues. Per germline, CDR1 DFQATT and CDR2 SNEGSKA (reference sequence). The DNA of the CDR3 is TGCAGTGCTAGATCGGTTGCCGGCTACACCTTC. Translated, it gives CSARSVAGYTF.

The V call is TRBV6-1, the J call TRBJ2-6; TRBD1 agrees at 7 bases. The CDR3 length is 16 residues. Germline V gene data show CDR1 as MNHNS and CDR2 as SASEGT. Losses at the gene ends were 4 bases for V and 0 bases for J; bases not matched to a gene: 3. DNA of the CDR3: TGTGCCAGCAGTGGGACAGGAGCCTCTGGGGCCAACGTCCTGACTTTC. This encodes CASSGTGASGANVLTF.

The chain employs TRBV7-2 and TRBJ2-5; 7 positions agree with TRBD2. CDR3 length: 15 residues. Germline V CDR1 and CDR2: SGHTA, FQGNSA. V was clipped by 2 bases and J by 0 bases; unmatched bases: 3. CDR3 bases: TGTGCCAGCAGCTTACGGAGCGGGGACCAAGAGACCCAGTACTTC. It yields the protein CASSLRSGDQETQYF.

V gene TRBV11-2 combines with J gene TRBJ1-1; D is undetermined. Germline V gene data show CDR1 as SGHAT and CDR2 as FQNNGV. The CDR3 has 13 residues. V dropped 4 bases and J dropped 1 base, with 7 bases sitting between them. CDR3 bases: TGTGCCAGCAGCTCGGTGCGGAACACTGAAGCTTTCTTT. It encodes CASSSVRNTEAFF.

V gene TRBV18 combines with J gene TRBJ1-2; D unclear. Germline loops: CDR1 KGHSH, CDR2 LQKENI. The V gene lost 6 bases and the J gene lost 5 bases, with 16 bases spanning the gap. This CDR3 is 14 amino acids long. CDR3 DNA: TGTGCCAGCTCTCCGTCCCTATCGAGGTATGGCTACACCTTC. Translated, it gives CASSPSLSRYGYTF.

The rearrangement links TRBV6-6 to TRBJ1-4; D remains unclear. Trimming shortened V by 3 bases and J by 5 bases, and 16 bases separated the two germline ends. Germline-derived CDR1 and CDR2 are MNHNY and SVGAGI (reference sequence). This CDR3 spans 16 amino acids. The CDR3 region has the DNA TGTGCCAGCAGTTATCGTACCGGGATAATCAATGAAAAACTGTTTTTT. It translates to CASSYRTGIINEKLFF.

The chain recombines TRBV5-1 with TRBJ1-1; D possibly corresponds to TRBD1 (5 bases). The CDR3 has 14 amino acids. Germline values: CDR1 SGHRS, CDR2 YFSETQ. Trimming stripped 4 bases from V and 4 bases from J, with 14 bases between. The CDR3 DNA is TGCGCCAGCAGCACCGGGACTCTTCGCACTGAAGCTTTCTTT. Its protein is CASSTGTLRTEAFF.

This chain joins TRBV18 and TRBJ2-1; 10 nucleotides match TRBD1. Trimming took 3 bases from V and 7 from J; bases not matched to a gene: 6. The CDR3 is 15 amino acids. Germline values: CDR1 KGHSH, CDR2 LQKENI. The CDR3 DNA sequence: TGTGCCAGCTCACCTAGGACAGGGGGGAATAATGAGCAGTTCTTC. This encodes CASSPRTGGNNEQFF.

The V and J genes are TRBV18 and TRBJ1-3, with D possibly TRBD1 on 6 matching bases. This CDR3 contains 17 residues. Germline V gene data show CDR1 as KGHSH and CDR2 as LQKENI. Trimming cost V 3 bases and J 0 bases, with 15 bases left between them. The CDR3: CASSPGGPSLSGNTIYF. In DNA, the CDR3 is TGTGCCAGCTCACCCGGGGGGCCCTCCCTCTCTGGAAACACCATATATTTT. Supplemented by reference TRBV18 and TRBJ1-3, the full variable domain reads NAGVMQNPRHLVRRRGQEARLRCSPMKGHSHVYWYRQLPEEGLKFMVYLQKENIIDESGMPKERFSAEFPKEGPSILRIQQVVRGDSAAYFCASSPGGPSLSGNTIYFGEGSWLTVV.

This rearrangement joins TRBV30 to TRBJ1-1; 8 nucleotides agree with TRBD1. CDR1 GTSNPN and CDR2 SVGIG come from the germline V gene (reference sequence). The CDR3 extends over 13 amino acids. Trimming at V came to 0 bases and at J to 7 bases, leaving 4 bases not matched to a gene. CDR3 residues: CAWSVRGQDEAFF. The CDR3 bases are TGTGCCTGGAGTGTACGGGGACAGGATGAAGCTTTCTTT.

This chain connects TRBV6-4 to TRBJ2-3; a possible D gene is TRBD1 (5 bases). V was clipped by 2 bases and J by 6 bases, with 9 bases between them. Germline values: CDR1 MRHNA, CDR2 SNTAGT. The CDR3 contains 13 residues. CDR3 in amino acids: CASSDGATDTQYF. The DNA for the CDR3 is TGTGCCAGCAGTGACGGGGCAACCGATACGCAGTATTTT.

The chain links TRBV7-9 to TRBJ2-5; 7 bases are a match to TRBD1. Germline V gives CDR1 SEHNR, CDR2 FQNEAQ (reference sequence). The junction had 4 bases not matched to a gene; V was cut back by 4 bases and J by 5 bases. The CDR3 is 13 residues long. The CDR3 DNA is TGTGCCAGCAGCTCCACAGGGGTCGAGACCCAGTACTTC. Protein product: CASSSTGVETQYF.